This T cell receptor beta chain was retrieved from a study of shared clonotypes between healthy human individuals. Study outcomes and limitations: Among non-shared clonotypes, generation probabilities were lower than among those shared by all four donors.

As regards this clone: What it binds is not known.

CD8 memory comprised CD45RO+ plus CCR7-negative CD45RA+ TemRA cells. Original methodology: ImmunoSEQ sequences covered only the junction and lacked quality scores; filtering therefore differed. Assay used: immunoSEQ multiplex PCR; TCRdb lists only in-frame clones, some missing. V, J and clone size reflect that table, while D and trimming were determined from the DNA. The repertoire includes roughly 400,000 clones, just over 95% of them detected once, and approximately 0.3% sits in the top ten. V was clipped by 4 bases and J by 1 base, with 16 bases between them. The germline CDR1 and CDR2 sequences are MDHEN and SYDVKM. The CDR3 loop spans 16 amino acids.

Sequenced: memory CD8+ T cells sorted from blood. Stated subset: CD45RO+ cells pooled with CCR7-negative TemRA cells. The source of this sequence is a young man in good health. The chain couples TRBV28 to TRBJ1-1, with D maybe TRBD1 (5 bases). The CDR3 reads CASSYGPGGENTEAFF. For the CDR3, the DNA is TGTGCCAGCAGTTACGGACCGGGAGGGGAGAACACTGAAGCTTTCTTT.